Presented here are 9 T cell receptor beta chains from one specimen sequenced in a study of T cell responses to AZD1222 COVID-19 vaccine. Repertoires were generated with immunoSEQ multiplex PCR, while TCRdb's copy carries only in-frame clones and drops some. The top ten hold roughly 0.51% of the sample, which has 200,000 to 300,000 clones, 80% to 95% seen once. Specimen: peripheral blood, collected on day 0 of AZD1222 vaccination. The origin of the receptors is an adult in good health.

The rearrangement joins TRBV2 to TRBJ2-5, with D maybe TRBD2 (7 bases). From germline, CDR1 is SNHLY and CDR2 FYNNEI. Between the trimmed V and J ends, which lost 4 bases and 5 bases, there was a span of 14 bases. This CDR3 is built from 14 residues. CDR3: CASSVGGARETQYF. DNA of the CDR3: TGTGCCAGCAGTGTAGGGGGGGCCCGGGAGACCCAGTACTTC. The entire variable domain, with the rest obtained from reference TRBV2 and TRBJ2-5, is as follows: EPEVTQTPSHQVTQMGQEVILRCVPISNHLYFYWYRQILGQKVEFLVSFYNNEISEKSEIFDDQFSVERPDGSNFTLKIRSTKLEDSAMYFCASSVGGARETQYFGPGTRLLVL.

This clone was recorded only once. The chain is built from TRBV4-1 and TRBJ2-5; 11 bases are shared with TRBD2. This CDR3 spans 15 amino acids. Trimming at V came to 7 bases and at J to 1 base, leaving 5 bases not matched to a gene. In germline, CDR1 is MGHRA, CDR2 YSYEKL. The CDR3 region has the DNA TGCGCCAGCACTAGGACTAGCGGGCTCCAAGAGACCCAGTACTTC. Protein product: CASTRTSGLQETQYF.

CDR3 coding DNA: TGTGCCAGCTACTCGGGGGGGGCCACCTACGAGCAGTACTTC. This codes for CASYSGGATYEQYF. The genes are TRBV6-5 and TRBJ2-7, with TRBD2 matching 8 bases. Germline values: CDR1 MNHEY, CDR2 SVGAGI. V was pared by 8 bases and J by 2 bases, with 8 bases of the junction left unmatched. This CDR3 comprises 14 residues.

As to this clone: Other DNA variants within this sample encode the same CDR3. V usage is TRBV28 and J usage is TRBJ2-7; perhaps D is TRBD1 or TRBD2 (6 bases each). CDR3 size: 14 residues. Trimming removed 5 bases from V and 3 bases from J, with 14 bases in between. The V gene's germline CDR1 is MDHEN and CDR2 SYDVKM. The CDR3 nucleotides are TGTGCCAGCAGTCCGCCGGGGGCTTTCTACGAGCAGTACTTC. Translated, it gives CASSPPGAFYEQYF.

This clone is a singleton in its sample. The chain combines TRBV19 with TRBJ1-4; 9 bases map to TRBD1. The CDR3 is 14 amino acids. The J segment lost 8 bases and the V segment lost 5 bases, leaving 6 bases of the junction unmatched. CDR1 is LNHDA and CDR2 is SQIVND in the germline V gene (reference sequence). The CDR3 reads CASSEGQGGEKLFF. In DNA, the CDR3 is TGTGCCAGTAGTGAGGGACAGGGAGGAGAAAAACTGTTTTTT.

The genes are TRBV18 and TRBJ2-3, with 12 bases identical to TRBD2. Trimming took 6 bases from V and 4 from J; bases not matched to a gene: 14. The germline V gene encodes CDR1 KGHSH and CDR2 LQKENI. The CDR3 has 18 residues. The CDR3 DNA is TGTGCCAGCTCCCGAGGACTAGCGGGGACCGGCAGAGCAGATACGCAGTATTTT. It encodes CASSRGLAGTGRADTQYF.

V and J are TRBV15 and TRBJ1-4; D is unclear. Deletions cut 1 base from V and 0 bases from J, with 12 bases between. The CDR3 is 17 amino acids. Looked up from germline, CDR1 is LNHNV and CDR2 is YYDKDF (reference sequence). The CDR3 coding sequence is TGTGCCACCAGCAGAGTTCCCAGGCCGACAACTAATGAAAAACTGTTTTTT. It yields the protein CATSRVPRPTTNEKLFF. The variable domain in full, with the rest retrieved from reference TRBV15 and TRBJ1-4, is DAMVIQNPRYQVTQFGKPVTLSCSQTLNHNVMYWYQQKSSQAPKLLFHYYDKDFNNEADTPDNFQSRRPNTSFCFLDIRSPGLGDTAMYLCATSRVPRPTTNEKLFFGSGTQLSVL.

The chain employs TRBV15 and TRBJ2-1, with a possible D match to TRBD1 (6 bases). The CDR3 is 14 residues long. The germline V gene encodes CDR1 LNHNV and CDR2 YYDKDF (reference sequence). V gave up 1 base and J gave up 6 bases, with 10 bases separating them. The CDR3 sequence: CATSRGRGSNEQFF. CDR3 nucleotide sequence: TGTGCCACCAGCAGAGGCAGGGGCTCCAATGAGCAGTTCTTC.

The V and J genes are TRBV19 and TRBJ1-2; the match to TRBD1 covers 9 bases. CDR1 LNHDA and CDR2 SQIVND come from the germline V gene (reference sequence). Trimming removed 9 bases from V and 5 bases from J; junction bases left unmatched: 7. The CDR3 has 13 amino acids. DNA of the CDR3: TGTGCCAGCATACAGGGGGCTGGGTATGGCTACACCTTC. Translation gives CASIQGAGYGYTF.